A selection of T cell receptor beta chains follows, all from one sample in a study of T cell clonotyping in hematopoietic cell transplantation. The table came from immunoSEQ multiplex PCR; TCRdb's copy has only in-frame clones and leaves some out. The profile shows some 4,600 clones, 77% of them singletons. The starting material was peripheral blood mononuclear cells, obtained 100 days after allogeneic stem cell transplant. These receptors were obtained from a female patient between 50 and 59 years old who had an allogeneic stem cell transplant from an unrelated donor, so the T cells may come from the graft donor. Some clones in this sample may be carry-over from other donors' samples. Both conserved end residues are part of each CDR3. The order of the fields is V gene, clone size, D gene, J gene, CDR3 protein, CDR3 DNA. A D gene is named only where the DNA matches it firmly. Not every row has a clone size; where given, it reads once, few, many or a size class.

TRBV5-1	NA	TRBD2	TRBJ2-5	CASSTGLVAGTQYF	TGCGCCAGCAGCACAGGACTAGTGGCGGGGACCCAGTACTTC
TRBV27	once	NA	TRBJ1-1	CASSPVLRAAGTFF	TGTGCCAGCAGTCCCGTGCTCAGGGCCGCTGGGACTTTCTTT
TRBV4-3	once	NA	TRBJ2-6	CASSQDLGRGSGANVLTF	TGCGCCAGCAGCCAAGATCTTGGCAGAGGCTCTGGGGCCAACGTCCTGACTTTC
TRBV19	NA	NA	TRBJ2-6	CASSSASYSGANVLTF	TGTGCCAGTAGTTCCGCTTCGTACTCTGGGGCCAACGTCCTGACTTTC
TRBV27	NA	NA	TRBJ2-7	CASGRTDSYEQYF	TGTGCCAGCGGCCGGACAGACTCCTACGAGCAGTACTTC
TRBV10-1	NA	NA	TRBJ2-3	CASSDGQPGFDTQYF	TGCGCCAGCAGTGACGGACAGCCGGGCTTTGATACGCAGTATTTT
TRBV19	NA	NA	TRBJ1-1	CASSQQGGTEAFF	TGTGCCAGTAGCCAACAGGGAGGCACTGAAGCTTTCTTT
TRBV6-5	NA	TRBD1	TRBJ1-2	CASSPDRANYGYTF	TGTGCCAGCAGTCCTGACAGGGCGAACTATGGCTACACCTTC
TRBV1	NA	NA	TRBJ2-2	CTSSQVLAGGPTGELFF	TGCACCAGCAGCCAAGTATTAGCGGGGGGGCCCACCGGGGAGCTGTTTTTT
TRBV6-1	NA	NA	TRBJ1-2	CASSEQVANYGYTF	TGTGCCAGCAGTGAACAGGTGGCTAACTATGGCTACACCTTC
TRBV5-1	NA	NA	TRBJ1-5	CASSRFKPNSNQPQHF	TGCGCCAGCAGCCGATTTAAACCAAATAGCAATCAGCCCCAGCATTTT
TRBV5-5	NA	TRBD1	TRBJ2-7	CASSLTSGGTYEQYF	TGTGCCAGCAGCTTGACGTCAGGGGGCACCTACGAGCAGTACTTC
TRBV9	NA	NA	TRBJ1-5	CASSPGVGGPNQPQHF	TGTGCCAGCAGCCCCGGGGTCGGGGGACCTAATCAGCCCCAGCATTTT
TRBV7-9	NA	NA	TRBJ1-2	CASSLGWAGNGYTF	TGTGCCAGCAGCTTAGGTTGGGCGGGGAATGGCTACACCTTC
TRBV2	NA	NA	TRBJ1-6	CASTPWVVTDSPLHF	TGTGCCAGCACCCCATGGGTAGTGACAGATTCACCCCTCCACTTT
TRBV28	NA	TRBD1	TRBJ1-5	CASSAGTGYSNQPQHF	TGTGCCAGCAGTGCTGGGACAGGCTATAGCAATCAGCCCCAGCATTTT
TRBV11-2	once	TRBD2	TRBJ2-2	CASRPPGLAVLTGELFF	TGTGCCAGCAGACCCCCCGGGCTAGCGGTACTCACCGGGGAGCTGTTTTTT
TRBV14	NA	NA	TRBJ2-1	CASSPRGYSYNEQFF	TGTGCCAGCAGCCCCCGGGGTTACTCCTACAATGAGCAGTTCTTC
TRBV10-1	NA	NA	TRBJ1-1	CASRLGAENFF	TGCGCCAGCAGACTCGGGGCAGAGAACTTCTTT
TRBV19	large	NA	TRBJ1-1	CASSPTPGGSTEAFF	TGTGCCAGTAGTCCAACACCGGGGGGTAGCACTGAAGCTTTCTTT
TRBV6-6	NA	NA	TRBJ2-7	CASSYSMGYGEQYF	TGTGCCAGCAGTTACTCGATGGGTTATGGTGAGCAGTACTTC
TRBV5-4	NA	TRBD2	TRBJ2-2	CASSSGTYASGAITGELFF	TGTGCCAGCAGCTCCGGGACATATGCTAGCGGGGCAATCACCGGGGAGCTGTTTTTT
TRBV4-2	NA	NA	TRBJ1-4	CASSQLGEKLFF	TGTGCCAGCAGCCAACTCGGTGAAAAACTGTTTTTT
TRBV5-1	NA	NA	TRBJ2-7	CASSLYGDYEQYF	TGCGCCAGCAGCTTGTATGGCGACTACGAGCAGTACTTC
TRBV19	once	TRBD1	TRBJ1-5	CASSIGDSSNQPQHF	TGTGCCAGTAGTATAGGGGACAGTTCTAATCAGCCCCAGCATTTT
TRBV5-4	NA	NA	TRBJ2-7	CASSLGANTYYEQYF	TGTGCCAGCAGCTTGGGAGCAAATACCTACTACGAGCAGTACTTC
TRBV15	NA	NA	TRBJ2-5	CATSRQKETQYF	TGTGCCACCAGTCGTCAAAAAGAGACCCAGTACTTC
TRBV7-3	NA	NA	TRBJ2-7	CASSLGGGPTYEQYF	TGTGCCAGCAGCTTGGGGGGGGGCCCTACCTACGAGCAGTACTTC
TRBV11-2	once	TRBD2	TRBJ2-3	CASSHGLVGNTDTQYF	TGTGCCAGCAGCCATGGACTAGTCGGTAACACAGATACGCAGTATTTT
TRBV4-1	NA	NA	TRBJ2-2	CASSQDRGRRELFF	TGCGCCAGCAGCCAAGATCGTGGCAGGAGGGAGCTGTTTTTT
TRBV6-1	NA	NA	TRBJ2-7	CASSPIGGGATEQYF	TGTGCCAGCAGTCCAATAGGGGGTGGGGCGACCGAGCAGTACTTC
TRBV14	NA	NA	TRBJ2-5	CASSQDGGRGETQYF	TGTGCCAGCAGCCAAGATGGGGGGCGCGGAGAGACCCAGTACTTC
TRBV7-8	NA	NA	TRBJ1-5	CASSPTGVPQHF	TGTGCCAGCAGTCCTACGGGGGTGCCCCAGCATTTT
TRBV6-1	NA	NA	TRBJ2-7	CASSIQGRDSYEQYF	TGTGCCAGCAGTATCCAGGGACGGGACTCCTACGAGCAGTACTTC
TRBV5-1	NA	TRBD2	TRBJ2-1	CASSLTGTSSNEQFF	TGCGCCAGCAGCTTAACCGGGACTAGCTCAAATGAGCAGTTCTTC
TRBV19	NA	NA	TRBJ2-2	CASSIEERDSSTGELFF	TGTGCCAGTAGTATAGAGGAGCGGGACAGCAGCACCGGGGAGCTGTTTTTT
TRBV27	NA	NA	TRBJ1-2	CASRLTGASYGYTF	TGTGCCAGCAGGCTGACAGGCGCCTCCTATGGCTACACCTTC
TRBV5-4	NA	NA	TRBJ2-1	CASSLQGRSYNEQFF	TGTGCCAGCAGCTTGCAGGGACGAAGCTACAATGAGCAGTTCTTC
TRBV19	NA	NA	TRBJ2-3	CASEGDTQYF	TGTGCCAGCGAGGGCGATACGCAGTATTTT
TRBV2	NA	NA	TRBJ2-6	CASSENRGISGANVLTF	TGTGCCAGCAGTGAAAATAGGGGGATCTCTGGGGCCAACGTCCTGACTTTC
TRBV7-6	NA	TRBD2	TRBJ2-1	CASSLSGGVSGNEQFF	TGTGCCAGCAGCTTAAGTGGGGGGGTATCCGGGAATGAGCAGTTCTTC
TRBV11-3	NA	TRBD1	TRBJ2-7	CASSLVAGTGVEQYF	TGTGCCAGCAGCTTAGTAGCCGGGACAGGGGTTGAGCAGTACTTC
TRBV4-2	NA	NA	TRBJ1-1	CASSQVGGNTEAFF	TGTGCCAGCAGCCAAGTGGGGGGAAACACTGAAGCTTTCTTT
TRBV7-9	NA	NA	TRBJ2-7	CASGLQDTYEQYF	TGTGCCAGCGGTCTACAGGATACCTACGAGCAGTACTTC
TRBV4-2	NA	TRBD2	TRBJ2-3	CASLGSGGSDTQYF	TGTGCCAGCCTGGGTAGCGGGGGTTCAGATACGCAGTATTTT
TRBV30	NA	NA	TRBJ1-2	CAWSENYGYTF	TGTGCCTGGAGTGAAAACTATGGCTACACCTTC
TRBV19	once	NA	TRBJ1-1	CASRHNVAGAAFF	TGTGCCAGCAGACACAACGTCGCGGGGGCAGCTTTCTTT
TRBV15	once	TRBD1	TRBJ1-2	CATSTDRARRSYGYTF	TGTGCCACCAGCACGGACAGGGCGAGGCGCAGTTATGGCTACACCTTC
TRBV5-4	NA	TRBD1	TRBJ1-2	CASSDTGTAYGYTF	TGTGCCAGCAGCGACACCGGGACAGCCTATGGCTACACCTTC
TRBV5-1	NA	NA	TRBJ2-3	CASSSGIRADTQYF	TGCGCCAGCAGCTCCGGGATTAGGGCAGATACGCAGTATTTT
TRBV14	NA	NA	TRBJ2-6	CASLRGHQISGANVLTF	TGTGCCAGCCTTCGGGGGCACCAGATCTCTGGGGCCAACGTCCTGACTTTC
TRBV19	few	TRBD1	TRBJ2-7	CASSGGQGIFSYEQYF	TGTGCCAGTAGTGGAGGACAGGGGATATTCTCCTACGAGCAGTACTTC
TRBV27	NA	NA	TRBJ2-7	CASSYLAAGSSYEQYF	TGTGCCAGCAGTTACCTGGCGGCAGGGTCCTCCTACGAGCAGTACTTC
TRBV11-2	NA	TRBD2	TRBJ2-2	CASSSGLAGVGGELFF	TGTGCCAGCAGCAGTGGACTAGCGGGGGTGGGCGGGGAGCTGTTTTTT
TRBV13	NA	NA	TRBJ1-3	CASSLDSSSGNTIYF	TGTGCCAGCAGCTTAGATTCAAGCTCTGGAAACACCATATATTTT
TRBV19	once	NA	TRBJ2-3	CATRMGTDTQYF	TGTGCCACCCGCATGGGCACAGATACGCAGTATTTT
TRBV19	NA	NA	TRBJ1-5	CASSVGLNQPQHF	TGTGCCAGTAGTGTAGGACTGAATCAGCCCCAGCATTTT